This T cell receptor (beta chain) was sequenced for a study of CD8+ T cells in alopecia areata. Study conclusions and caveats: TCR sharing was clearer in mice than between patients, perhaps partly owing to patient HLA diversity.

Collection of lesional scalp punch biopsies and peripheral blood was performed in alopecia areata patients. Separation by sorting yielded CD4+ and CD8+ T cells from PBMCs. Following RNA extraction, reverse transcription yielded cDNA that acted as the sequencing template. Libraries were prepared by immunoSEQ multiplex PCR; TCRdb keeps only in-frame clonotypes and omits some of them. The sample gives fewer than 200,000 clones, around 60% of which show up once; 14% to 15% is in the top ten. Germline V gene sequence: CDR1 GTSNPN, CDR2 SVGIG (reference sequence). The CDR3 runs to 14 residues. Deletions cut 3 bases from V and 5 bases from J, with 16 bases between. On this clone: The target antigen is unknown.

This TCR came from a human donor with alopecia areata. V gene TRBV30 combines with J gene TRBJ1-1, with D perhaps matching TRBD1 (6 bases). The sample consisted of CD4+ T cells sorted from blood, taken at week 0. CDR3 region: CAWRRGRGMTEAFF. CDR3 sequence (DNA): TGTGCCTGGAGAAGAGGCAGGGGTATGACTGAAGCTTTCTTT.